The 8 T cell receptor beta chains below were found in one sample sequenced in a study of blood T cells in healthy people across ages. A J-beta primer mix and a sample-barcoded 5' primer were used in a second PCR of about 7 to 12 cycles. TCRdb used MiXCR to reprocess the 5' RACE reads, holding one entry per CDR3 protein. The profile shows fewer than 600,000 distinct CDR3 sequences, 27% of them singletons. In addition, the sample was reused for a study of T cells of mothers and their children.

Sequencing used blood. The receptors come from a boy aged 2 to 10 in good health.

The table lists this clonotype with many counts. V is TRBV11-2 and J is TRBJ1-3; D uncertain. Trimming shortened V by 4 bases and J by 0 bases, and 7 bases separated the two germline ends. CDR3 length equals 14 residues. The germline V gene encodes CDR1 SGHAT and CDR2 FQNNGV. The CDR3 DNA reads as TGTGCCAGCAGCTCCCCCCGCTCTGGAAACACCATATATTTT. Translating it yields CASSSPRSGNTIYF.

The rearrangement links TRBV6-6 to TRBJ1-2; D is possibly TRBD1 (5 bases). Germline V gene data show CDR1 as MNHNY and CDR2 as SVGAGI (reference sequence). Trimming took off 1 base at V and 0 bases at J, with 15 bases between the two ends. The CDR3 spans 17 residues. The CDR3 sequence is CASSYFPGGEANYGYTF. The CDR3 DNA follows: TGTGCCAGCAGTTACTTCCCGGGGGGAGAGGCTAACTATGGCTACACCTTC.

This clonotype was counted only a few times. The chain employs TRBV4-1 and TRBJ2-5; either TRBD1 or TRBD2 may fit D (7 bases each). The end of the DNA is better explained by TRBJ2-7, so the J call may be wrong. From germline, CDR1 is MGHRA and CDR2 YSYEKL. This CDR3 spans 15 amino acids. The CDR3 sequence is CASSQEAQGGYEQYF. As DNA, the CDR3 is TGCGCCAGCAGCCAAGAAGCCCAGGGGGGGTACGAGCAGTACTTC.

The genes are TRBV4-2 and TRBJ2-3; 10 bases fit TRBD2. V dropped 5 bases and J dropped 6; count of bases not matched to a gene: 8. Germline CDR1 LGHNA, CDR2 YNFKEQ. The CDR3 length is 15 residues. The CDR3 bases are TGTGCCAGCAGCGGTAGCGGGGGGCAACTTGATACGCAGTATTTT. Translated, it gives CASSGSGGQLDTQYF.

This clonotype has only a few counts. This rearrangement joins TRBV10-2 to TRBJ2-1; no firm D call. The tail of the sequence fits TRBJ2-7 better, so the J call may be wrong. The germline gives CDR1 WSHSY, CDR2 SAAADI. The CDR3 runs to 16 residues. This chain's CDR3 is CASSEPTLAGHHEQYF. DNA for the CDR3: TGCGCCAGCAGTGAGCCGACCCTGGCAGGTCATCACGAGCAGTACTTC.

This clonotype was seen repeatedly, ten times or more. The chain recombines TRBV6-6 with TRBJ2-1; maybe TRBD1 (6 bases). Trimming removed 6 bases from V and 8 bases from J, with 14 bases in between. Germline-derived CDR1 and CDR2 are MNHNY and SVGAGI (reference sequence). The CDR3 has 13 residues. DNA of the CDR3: TGTGCCAGCAGCCTAGGACAGAACTATGAGCAGTTCTTC. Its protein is CASSLGQNYEQFF.

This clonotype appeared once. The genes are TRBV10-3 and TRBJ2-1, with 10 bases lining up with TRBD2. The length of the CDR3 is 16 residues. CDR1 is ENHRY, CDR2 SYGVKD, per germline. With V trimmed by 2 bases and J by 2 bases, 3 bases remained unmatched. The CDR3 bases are TGTGCCATCAGTGAGGCGGGGACTAGCGCCTACAATGAGCAGTTCTTC. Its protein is CAISEAGTSAYNEQFF.

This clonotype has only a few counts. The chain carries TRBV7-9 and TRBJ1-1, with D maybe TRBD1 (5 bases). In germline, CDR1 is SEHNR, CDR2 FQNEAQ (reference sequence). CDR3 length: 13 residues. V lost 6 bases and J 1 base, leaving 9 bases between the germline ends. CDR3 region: CASRFGTNTEAFF. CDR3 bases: TGTGCCAGCAGATTCGGGACGAACACTGAAGCTTTCTTT.